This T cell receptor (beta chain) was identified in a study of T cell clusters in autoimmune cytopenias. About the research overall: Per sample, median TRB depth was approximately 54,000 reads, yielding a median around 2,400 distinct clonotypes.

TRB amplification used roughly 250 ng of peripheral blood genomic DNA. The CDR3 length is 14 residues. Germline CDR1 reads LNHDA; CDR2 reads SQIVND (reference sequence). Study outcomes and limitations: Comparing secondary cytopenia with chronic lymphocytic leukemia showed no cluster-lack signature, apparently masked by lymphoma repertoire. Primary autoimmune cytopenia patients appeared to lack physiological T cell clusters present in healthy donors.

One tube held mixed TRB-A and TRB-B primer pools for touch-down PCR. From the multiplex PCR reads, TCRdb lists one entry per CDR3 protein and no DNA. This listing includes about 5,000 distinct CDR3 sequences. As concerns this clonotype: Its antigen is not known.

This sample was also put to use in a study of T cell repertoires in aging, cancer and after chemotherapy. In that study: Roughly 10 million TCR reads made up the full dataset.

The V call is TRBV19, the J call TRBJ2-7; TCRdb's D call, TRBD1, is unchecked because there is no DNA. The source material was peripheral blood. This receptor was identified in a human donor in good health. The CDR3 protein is CASSEGGSGYEQYF.